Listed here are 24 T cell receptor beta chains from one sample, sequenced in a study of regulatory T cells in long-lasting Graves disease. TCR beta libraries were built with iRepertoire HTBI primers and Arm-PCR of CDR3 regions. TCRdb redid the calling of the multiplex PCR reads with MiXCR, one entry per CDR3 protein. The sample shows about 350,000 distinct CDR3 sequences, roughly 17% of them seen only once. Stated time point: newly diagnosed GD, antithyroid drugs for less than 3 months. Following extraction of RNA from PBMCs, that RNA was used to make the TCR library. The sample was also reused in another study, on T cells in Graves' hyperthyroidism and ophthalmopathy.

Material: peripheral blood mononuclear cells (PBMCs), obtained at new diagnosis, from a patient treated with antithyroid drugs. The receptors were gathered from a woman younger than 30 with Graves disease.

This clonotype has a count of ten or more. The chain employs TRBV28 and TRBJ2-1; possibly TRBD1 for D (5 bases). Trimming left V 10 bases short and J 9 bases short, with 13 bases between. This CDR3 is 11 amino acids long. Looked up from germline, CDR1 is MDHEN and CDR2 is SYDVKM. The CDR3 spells CATGTGVEQFF. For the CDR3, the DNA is TGTGCCACCGGCACAGGCGTTGAGCAGTTCTTC. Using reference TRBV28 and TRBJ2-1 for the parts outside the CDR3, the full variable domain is DVKVTQSSRYLVKRTGEKVFLECVQDMDHENMFWYRQDPGLGLRLIYFSYDVKMKEKGDIPEGYSVSREKKERFSLILESASTNQTSMYLCATGTGVEQFFGPGTRLTVL.

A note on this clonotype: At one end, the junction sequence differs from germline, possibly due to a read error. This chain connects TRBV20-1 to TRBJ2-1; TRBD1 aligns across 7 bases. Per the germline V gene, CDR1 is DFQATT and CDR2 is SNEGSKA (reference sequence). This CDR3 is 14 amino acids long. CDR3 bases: TGCAGTGCTAGCAGGGGGTCTACTGGGAATGAGCAGTCCTTC. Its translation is CSASRGSTGNEQSF.

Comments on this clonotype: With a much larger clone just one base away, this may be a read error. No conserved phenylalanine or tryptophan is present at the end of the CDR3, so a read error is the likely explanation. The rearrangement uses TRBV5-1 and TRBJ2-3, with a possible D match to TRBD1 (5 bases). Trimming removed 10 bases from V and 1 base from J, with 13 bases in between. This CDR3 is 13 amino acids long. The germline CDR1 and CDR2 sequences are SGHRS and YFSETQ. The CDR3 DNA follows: TGCGCCTCCTCGGAAGGGGGCACAGATACGCAGTATGTT. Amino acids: CASSEGGTDTQYV.

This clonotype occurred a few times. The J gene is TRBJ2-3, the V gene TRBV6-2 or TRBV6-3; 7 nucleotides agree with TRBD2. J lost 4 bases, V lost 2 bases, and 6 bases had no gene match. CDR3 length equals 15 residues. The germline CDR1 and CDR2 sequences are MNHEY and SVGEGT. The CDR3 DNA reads TGTGCCAGCAGTTACAGGGGAGGGCGGGCAGATACGCAGTATTTT. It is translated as CASSYRGGRADTQYF.

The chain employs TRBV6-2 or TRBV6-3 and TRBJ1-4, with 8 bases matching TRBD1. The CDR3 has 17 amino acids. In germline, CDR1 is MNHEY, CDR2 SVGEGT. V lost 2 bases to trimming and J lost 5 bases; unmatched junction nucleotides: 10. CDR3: CASSYPGQVPPNEKLFF. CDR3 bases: TGTGCCAGCAGTTACCCGGGACAGGTCCCGCCAAATGAAAAACTGTTTTTT.

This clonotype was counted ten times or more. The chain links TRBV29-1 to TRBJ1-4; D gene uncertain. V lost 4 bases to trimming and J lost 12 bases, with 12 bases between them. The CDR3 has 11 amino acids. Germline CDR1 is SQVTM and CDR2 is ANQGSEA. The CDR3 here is CSVGLTAQLFF. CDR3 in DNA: TGCAGCGTTGGTTTAACAGCCCAACTGTTTTTT.

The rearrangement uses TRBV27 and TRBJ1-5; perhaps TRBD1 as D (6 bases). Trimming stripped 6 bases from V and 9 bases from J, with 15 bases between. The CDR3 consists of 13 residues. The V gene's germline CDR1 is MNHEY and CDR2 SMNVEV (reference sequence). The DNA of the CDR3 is TGTGCCAGCAGACTACAGGGAGTAGGGCCCCAGCATTTT. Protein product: CASRLQGVGPQHF.

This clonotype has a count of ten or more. DNA of the CDR3: TGCAGTGCCCGCGCAGGAGGGGGGGCGTCGGAGCAGTACTTC. Residues: CSARAGGGASEQYF. V gene TRBV20-1 combines with J gene TRBJ2-7, with TRBD2 as a possible D gene (7 bases). Germline assignment: CDR1 DFQATT and CDR2 SNEGSKA (reference sequence). Trimming removed 6 bases from V and 7 bases from J, with 22 bases in between. The CDR3 loop spans 14 amino acids.

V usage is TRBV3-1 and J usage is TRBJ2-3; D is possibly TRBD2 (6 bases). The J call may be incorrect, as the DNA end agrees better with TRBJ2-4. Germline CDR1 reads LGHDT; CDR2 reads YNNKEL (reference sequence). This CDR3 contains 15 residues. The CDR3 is CASSAGLATNNDQYF. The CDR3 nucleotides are TGTGCCAGCAGCGCTGGTCTAGCGACTAACAATGATCAGTACTTC.

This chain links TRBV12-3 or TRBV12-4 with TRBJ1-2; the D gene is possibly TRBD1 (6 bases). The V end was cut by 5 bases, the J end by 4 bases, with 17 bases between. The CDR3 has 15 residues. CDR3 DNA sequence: TGTGCCAGCAGTCGGACTAGCGGGGGCAGCTATGGCTACACCTTC. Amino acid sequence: CASSRTSGGSYGYTF.

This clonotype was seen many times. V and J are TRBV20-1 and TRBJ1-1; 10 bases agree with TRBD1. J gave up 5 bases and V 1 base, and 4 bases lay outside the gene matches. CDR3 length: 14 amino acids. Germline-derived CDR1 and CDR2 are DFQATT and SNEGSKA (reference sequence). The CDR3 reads CSARAGTGDTEAFF. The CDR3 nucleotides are TGCAGTGCTAGAGCCGGGACAGGGGATACTGAAGCTTTCTTT.

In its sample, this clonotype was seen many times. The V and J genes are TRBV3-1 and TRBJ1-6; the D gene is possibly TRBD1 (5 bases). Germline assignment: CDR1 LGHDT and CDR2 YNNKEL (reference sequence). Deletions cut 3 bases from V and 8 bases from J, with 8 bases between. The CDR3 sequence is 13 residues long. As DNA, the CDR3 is TGTGCCAGCAGCCAGACAGCGGATTCACCCCTCCACTTT. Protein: CASSQTADSPLHF.

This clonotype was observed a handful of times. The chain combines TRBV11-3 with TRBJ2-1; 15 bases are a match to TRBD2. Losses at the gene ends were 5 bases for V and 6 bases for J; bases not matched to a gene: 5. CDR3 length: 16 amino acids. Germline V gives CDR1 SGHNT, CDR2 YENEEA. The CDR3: CASSPRTSGGVNEQFF. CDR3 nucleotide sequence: TGTGCCAGCAGCCCCCGGACTAGCGGGGGGGTCAATGAGCAGTTCTTC.

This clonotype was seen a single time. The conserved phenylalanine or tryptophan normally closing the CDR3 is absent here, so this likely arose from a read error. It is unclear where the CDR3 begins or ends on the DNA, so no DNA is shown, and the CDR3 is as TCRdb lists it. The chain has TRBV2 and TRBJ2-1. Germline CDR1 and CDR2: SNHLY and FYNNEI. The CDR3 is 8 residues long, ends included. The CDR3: CASSSRKT.

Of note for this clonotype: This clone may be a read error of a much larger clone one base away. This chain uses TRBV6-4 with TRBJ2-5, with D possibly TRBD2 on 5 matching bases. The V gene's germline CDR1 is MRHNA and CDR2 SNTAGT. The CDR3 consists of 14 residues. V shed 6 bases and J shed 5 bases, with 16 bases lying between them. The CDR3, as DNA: TGTGCCAGCAGGACAATAGGAGGTCGGGAGACCCAGTACTTC. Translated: CASRTIGGRETQYF.

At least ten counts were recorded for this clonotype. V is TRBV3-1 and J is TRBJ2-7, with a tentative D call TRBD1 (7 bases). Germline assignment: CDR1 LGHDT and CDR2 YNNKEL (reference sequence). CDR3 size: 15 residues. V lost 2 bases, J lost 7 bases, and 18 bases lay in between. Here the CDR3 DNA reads TGTGCCAGCAGCCAACCGGGACAGAGGGACTTTGAGCAGTACTTC. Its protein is CASSQPGQRDFEQYF.

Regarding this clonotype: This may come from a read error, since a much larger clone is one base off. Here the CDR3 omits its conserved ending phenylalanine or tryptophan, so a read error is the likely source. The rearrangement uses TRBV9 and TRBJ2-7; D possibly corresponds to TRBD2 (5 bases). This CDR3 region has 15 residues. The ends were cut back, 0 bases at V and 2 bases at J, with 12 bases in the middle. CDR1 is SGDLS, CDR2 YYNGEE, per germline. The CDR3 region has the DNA TGTGCCAGCAGCGTAGGTGGGGAGATCGCCTACGAGCAGTACCTC. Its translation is CASSVGGEIAYEQYL.

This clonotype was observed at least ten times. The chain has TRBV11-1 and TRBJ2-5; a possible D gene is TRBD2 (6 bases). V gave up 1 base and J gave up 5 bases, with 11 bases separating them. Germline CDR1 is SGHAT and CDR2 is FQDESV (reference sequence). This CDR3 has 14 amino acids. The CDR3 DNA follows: TGTGCCAGCAGCTTAGGAGTGGGACTCGAGACCCAGTACTTC. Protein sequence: CASSLGVGLETQYF.

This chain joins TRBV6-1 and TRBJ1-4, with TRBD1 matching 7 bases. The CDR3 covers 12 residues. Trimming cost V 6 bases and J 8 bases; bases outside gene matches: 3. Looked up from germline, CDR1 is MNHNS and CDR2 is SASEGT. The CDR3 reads CASRGGQEKLFF. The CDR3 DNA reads TGTGCCAGCAGGGGGGGACAGGAAAAACTGTTTTTT.

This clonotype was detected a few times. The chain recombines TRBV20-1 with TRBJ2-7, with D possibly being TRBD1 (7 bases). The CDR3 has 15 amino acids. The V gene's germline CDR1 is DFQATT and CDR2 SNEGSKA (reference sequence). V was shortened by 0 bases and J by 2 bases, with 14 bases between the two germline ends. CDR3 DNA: TGCAGTGCTAGAGATCTGGCAGGGGGGACCTACGAGCAGTACTTC. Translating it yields CSARDLAGGTYEQYF.

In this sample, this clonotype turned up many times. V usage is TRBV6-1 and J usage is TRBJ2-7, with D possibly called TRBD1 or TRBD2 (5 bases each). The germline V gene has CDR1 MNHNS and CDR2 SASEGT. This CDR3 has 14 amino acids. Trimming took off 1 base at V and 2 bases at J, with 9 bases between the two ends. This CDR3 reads CASSEGWGPYEQYF. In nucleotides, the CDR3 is TGTGCCAGCAGTGAAGGTTGGGGACCCTACGAGCAGTACTTC.

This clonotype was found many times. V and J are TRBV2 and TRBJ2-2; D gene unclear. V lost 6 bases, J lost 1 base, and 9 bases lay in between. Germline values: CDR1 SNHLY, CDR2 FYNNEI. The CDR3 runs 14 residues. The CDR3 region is CASSGSGNTGELFF. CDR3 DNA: TGTGCCAGCAGCGGCAGTGGGAACACCGGGGAGCTGTTTTTT.

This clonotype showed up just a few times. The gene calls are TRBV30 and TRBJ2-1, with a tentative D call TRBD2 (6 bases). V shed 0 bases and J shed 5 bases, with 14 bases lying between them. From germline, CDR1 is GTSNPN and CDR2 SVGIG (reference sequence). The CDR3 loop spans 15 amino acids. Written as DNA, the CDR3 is TGTGCCTGGAGTGTTGGCGGGACTTTTAACAATGAGCAGTTCTTC. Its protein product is CAWSVGGTFNNEQFF.

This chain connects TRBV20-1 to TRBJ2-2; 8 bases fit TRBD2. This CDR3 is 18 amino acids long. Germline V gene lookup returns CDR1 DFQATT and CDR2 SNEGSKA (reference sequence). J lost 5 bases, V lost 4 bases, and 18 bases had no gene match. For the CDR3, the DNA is TGCAGTGCTATCTCCTCCTTACGGGGGGGTCTCGGGACCGGGGAGCTGTTTTTT. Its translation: CSAISSLRGGLGTGELFF.